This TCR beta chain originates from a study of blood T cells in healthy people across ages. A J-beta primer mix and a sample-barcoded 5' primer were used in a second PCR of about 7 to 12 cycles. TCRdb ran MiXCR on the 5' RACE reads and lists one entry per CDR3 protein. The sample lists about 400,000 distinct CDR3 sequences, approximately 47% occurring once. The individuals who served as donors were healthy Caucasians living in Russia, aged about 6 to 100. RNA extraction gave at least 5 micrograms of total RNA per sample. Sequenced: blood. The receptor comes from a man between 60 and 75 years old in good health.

The DNA of the CDR3 is TGTGCCAGCAGCCCGACCGAGATCAATCAGCCCCAGCATTTT. It encodes CASSPTEINQPQHF. The chain employs TRBV27 and TRBJ1-5; D is unresolved. V was trimmed by 6 bases and J by 3 bases, leaving 12 bases between them. Germline CDR1 and CDR2: MNHEY and SMNVEV (reference sequence). The CDR3 is 14 residues long.